This T cell receptor (beta chain) was found in a study of blood T cell repertoires in COVID-19. Sequenced by immunoSEQ multiplex PCR; TCRdb stores in-frame clones only, minus some. Here the sample spans 100,000 to 140,000 clones, 89% being singletons. There are 19 residues in the CDR3. Germline CDR1 WNHNN, CDR2 SYGVQD (reference sequence). Trimming took 10 bases from V and 5 from J; bases not matched to a gene: 22. J is TRBJ2-3 and V is TRBV10-1, with 12 bases that match TRBD2. The sequence came from a man aged 40-49 years with active or convalescent COVID-19. The sequencing sample was made of peripheral blood. The CDR3 is CATPDVGASGRAEGDTQYF. The CDR3 coding sequence is TGCGCCACCCCGGACGTGGGGGCTAGCGGGAGGGCCGAGGGAGATACGCAGTATTTT.